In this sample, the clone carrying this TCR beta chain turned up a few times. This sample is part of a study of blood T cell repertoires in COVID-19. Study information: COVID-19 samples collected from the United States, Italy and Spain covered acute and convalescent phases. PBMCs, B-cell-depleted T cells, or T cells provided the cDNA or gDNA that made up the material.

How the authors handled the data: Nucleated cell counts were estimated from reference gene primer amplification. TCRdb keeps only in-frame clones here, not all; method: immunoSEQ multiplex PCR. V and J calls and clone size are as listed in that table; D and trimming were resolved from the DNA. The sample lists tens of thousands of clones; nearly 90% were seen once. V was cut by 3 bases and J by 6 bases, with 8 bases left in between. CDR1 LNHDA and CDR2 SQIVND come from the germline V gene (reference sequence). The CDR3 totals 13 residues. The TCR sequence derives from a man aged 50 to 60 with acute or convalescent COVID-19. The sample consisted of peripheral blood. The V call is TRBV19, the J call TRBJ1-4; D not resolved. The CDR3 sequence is CASSIGLHEKLFF. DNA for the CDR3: TGTGCCAGTAGTATTGGACTTCATGAAAAACTGTTTTTT.